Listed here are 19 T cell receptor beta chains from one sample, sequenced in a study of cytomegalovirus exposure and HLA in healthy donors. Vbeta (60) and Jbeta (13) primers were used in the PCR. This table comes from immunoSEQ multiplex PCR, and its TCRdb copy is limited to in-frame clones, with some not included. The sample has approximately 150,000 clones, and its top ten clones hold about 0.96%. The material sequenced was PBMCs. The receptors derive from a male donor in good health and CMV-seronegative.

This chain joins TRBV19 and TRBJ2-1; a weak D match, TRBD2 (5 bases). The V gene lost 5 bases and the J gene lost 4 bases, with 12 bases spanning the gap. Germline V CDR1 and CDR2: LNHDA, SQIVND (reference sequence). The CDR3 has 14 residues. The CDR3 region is CASSSEDGYNEQFF. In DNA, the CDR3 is TGTGCCAGTAGTTCGGAGGACGGATACAATGAGCAGTTCTTC. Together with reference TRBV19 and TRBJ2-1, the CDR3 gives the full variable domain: DGGITQSPKYLFRKEGQNVTLSCEQNLNHDAMYWYRQDPGQGLRLIYYSQIVNDFQKGDIAEGYSVSREKKESFPLTVTSAQKNPTAFYLCASSSEDGYNEQFFGPGTRLTVL.

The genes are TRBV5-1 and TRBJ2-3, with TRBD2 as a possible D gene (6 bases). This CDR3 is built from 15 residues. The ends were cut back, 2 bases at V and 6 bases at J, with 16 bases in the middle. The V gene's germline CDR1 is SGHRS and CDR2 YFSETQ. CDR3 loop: CASSLMSGVYDTQYF. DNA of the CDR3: TGCGCCAGCAGCTTAATGTCGGGAGTATACGATACGCAGTATTTT.

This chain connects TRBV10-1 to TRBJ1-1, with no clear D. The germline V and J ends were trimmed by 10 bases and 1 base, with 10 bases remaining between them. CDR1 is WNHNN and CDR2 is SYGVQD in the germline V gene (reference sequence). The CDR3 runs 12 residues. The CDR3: CATSSENTEAFF. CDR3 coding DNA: TGCGCCACCTCTTCAGAGAACACTGAAGCTTTCTTT.

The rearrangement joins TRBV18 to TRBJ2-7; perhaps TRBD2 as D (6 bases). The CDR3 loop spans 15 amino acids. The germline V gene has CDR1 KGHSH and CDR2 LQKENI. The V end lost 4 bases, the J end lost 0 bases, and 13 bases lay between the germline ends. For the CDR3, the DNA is TGTGCCAGCTCACTGGGACTCCATCGCTCCTACGAGCAGTACTTC. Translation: CASSLGLHRSYEQYF.

The CDR3 region is CASALGGEQFF. The CDR3 DNA reads as TGTGCCAGCGCATTGGGAGGTGAGCAGTTCTTC. The chain has TRBV7-6 and TRBJ2-1; D may be TRBD2 (6 bases). The germline CDR1 and CDR2 sequences are SGHVS and FNYEAQ. Trimming left V 8 bases short and J 9 bases short, with 11 bases between. This CDR3 region has 11 residues.

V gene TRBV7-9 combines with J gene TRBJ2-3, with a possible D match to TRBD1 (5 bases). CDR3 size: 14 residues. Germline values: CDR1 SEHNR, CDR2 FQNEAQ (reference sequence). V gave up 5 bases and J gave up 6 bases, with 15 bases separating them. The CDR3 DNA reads TGTGCCAGCAGCACCGACAGATACAGGGATACGCAGTATTTT. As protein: CASSTDRYRDTQYF.

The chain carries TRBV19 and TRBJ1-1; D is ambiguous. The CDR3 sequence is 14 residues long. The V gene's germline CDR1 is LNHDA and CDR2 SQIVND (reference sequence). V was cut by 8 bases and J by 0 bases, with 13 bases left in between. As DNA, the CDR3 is TGTGCCAGTCGTAAGGGAGGGTTGAACACTGAAGCTTTCTTT. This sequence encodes CASRKGGLNTEAFF.

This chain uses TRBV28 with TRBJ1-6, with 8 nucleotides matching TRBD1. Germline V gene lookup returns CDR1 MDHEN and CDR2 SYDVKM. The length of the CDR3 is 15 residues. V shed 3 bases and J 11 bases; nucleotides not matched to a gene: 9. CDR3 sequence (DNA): TGTGCCAGCAGTTTCCCCGGACAGGGCATGCCACCCCTCCACTTT. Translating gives CASSFPGQGMPPLHF.

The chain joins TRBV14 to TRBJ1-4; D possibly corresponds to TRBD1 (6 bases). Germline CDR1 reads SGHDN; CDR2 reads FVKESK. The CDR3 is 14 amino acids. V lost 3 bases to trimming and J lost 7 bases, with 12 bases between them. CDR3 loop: CASSHITGFEKLFF. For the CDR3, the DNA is TGTGCCAGCAGCCATATCACAGGGTTTGAAAAACTGTTTTTT. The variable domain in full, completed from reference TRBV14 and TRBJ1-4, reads EAGVTQFPSHSVIEKGQTVTLRCDPISGHDNLYWYRRVMGKEIKFLLHFVKESKQDESGMPNNRFLAERTGGTYSTLKVQPAELEDSGVYFCASSHITGFEKLFFGSGTQLSVL.

CDR3 coding DNA: TGTGCCAGCAGTCAAGACCGGGACAAAGAGTTCTTC. Translating it yields CASSQDRDKEFF. The chain combines TRBV6-6 with TRBJ2-1, with a possible D match to TRBD1 (6 bases). The V gene lost 5 bases and the J gene lost 14 bases, with 16 bases spanning the gap. Per germline, CDR1 MNHNY and CDR2 SVGAGI (reference sequence). The CDR3 consists of 12 residues.

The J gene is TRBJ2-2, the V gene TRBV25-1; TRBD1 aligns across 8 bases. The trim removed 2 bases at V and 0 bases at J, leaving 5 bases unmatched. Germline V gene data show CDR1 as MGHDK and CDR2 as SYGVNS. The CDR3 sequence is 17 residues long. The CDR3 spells CASSEPRQGPNTGELFF. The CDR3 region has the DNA TGTGCCAGCAGTGAACCACGACAGGGGCCGAACACCGGGGAGCTGTTTTTT.

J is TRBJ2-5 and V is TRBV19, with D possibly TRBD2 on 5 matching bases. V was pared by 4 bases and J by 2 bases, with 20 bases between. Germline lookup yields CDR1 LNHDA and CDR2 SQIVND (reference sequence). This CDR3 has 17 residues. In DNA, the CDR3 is TGTGCCAGTAGTACCATCACCTCGGGGTCGGAACAAGAGACCCAGTACTTC. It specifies CASSTITSGSEQETQYF.

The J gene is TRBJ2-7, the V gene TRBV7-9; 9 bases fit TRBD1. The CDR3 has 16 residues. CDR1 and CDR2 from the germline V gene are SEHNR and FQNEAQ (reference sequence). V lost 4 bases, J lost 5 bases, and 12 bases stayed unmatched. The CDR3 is CASSSTGGTLRNEQYF. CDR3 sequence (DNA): TGTGCCAGCAGCTCGACAGGGGGAACCTTAAGAAACGAGCAGTACTTC.

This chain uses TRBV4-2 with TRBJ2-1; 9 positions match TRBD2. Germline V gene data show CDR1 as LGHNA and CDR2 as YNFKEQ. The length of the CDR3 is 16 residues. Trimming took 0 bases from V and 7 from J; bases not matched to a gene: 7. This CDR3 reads CASSQERGGSGNEQFF. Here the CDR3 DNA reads TGTGCCAGCAGCCAAGAGCGGGGGGGCTCGGGTAATGAGCAGTTCTTC.

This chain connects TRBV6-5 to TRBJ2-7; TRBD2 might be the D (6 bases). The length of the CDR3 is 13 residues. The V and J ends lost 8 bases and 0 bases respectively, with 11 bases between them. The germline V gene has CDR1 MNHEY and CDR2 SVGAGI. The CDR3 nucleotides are TGTGCCAGCCGGAGGGCCTACTCCTACGAGCAGTACTTC. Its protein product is CASRRAYSYEQYF.

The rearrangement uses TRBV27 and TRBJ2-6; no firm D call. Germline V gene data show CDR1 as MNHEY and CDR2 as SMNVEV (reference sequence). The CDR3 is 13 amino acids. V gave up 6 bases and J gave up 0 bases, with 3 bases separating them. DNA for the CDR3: TGTGCCAGCAGCCTCTCTGGGGCCAACGTCCTGACTTTC. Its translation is CASSLSGANVLTF. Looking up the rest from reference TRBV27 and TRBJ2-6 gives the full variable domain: EAQVTQNPRYLITVTGKKLTVTCSQNMNHEYMSWYRQDPGLGLRQIYYSMNVEVTDKGDVPEGYKVSRKEKRNFPLILESPSPNQTSLYFCASSLSGANVLTFGAGSRLTVL.

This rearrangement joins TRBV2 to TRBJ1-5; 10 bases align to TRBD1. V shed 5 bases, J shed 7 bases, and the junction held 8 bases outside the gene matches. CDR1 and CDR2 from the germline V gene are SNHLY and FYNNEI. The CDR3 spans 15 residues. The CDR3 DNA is TGTGCCAGCAGTCCCGGGACAGGGGTAATGCAGCCCCAGCATTTT. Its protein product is CASSPGTGVMQPQHF.

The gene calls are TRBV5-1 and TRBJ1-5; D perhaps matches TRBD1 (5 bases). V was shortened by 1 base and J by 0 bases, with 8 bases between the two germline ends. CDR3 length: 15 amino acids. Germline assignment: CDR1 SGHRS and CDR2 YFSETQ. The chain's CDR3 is CASSLTGYSNQPQHF. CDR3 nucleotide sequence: TGCGCCAGCAGCTTGACAGGTTATAGCAATCAGCCCCAGCATTTT. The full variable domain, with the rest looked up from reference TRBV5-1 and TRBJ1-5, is KAGVTQTPRYLIKTRGQQVTLSCSPISGHRSVSWYQQTPGQGLQFLFEYFSETQRNKGNFPGRFSGRQFSNSRSEMNVSTLELGDSALYLCASSLTGYSNQPQHFGDGTRLSIL.

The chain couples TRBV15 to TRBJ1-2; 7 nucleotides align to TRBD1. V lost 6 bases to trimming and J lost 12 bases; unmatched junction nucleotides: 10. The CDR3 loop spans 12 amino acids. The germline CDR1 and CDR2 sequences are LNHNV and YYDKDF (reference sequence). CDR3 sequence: CATSPGQRAHTF. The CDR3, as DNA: TGTGCCACCAGTCCGGGACAGAGGGCGCACACCTTC.